This TCR beta chain is drawn from a study of blood T cell repertoires in COVID-19. Followed over time, Seattle patients had been enrolled while infection was active. This table comes from immunoSEQ multiplex PCR, and its TCRdb copy is limited to in-frame clones, with some not included. The sample yields hundreds of thousands of clones, roughly 90% seen once. This clone was counted only a few times. Sequencing was done on a sample of peripheral blood. This TCR came from a woman aged 25 to 45 with COVID-19, enrolled during active disease.

The CDR3 is CASRRTSGWETQYF. In nucleotides, the CDR3 is TGTGCCAGCCGTAGGACTAGCGGATGGGAGACCCAGTACTTC. This sequence joins TRBV2 and TRBJ2-5, with 10 bases aligning to TRBD2. CDR3 length: 14 residues. V was pared by 8 bases and J by 5 bases, with 8 bases of the junction left unmatched. Per germline, CDR1 SNHLY and CDR2 FYNNEI.